This T cell receptor beta chain was identified during a study of T cells in Graves' hyperthyroidism and ophthalmopathy. Researchers took RNA transcripts and amplified the TCR beta CDR3 regions from them. A set of HTBI primers served as the primers for a first-round RT-PCR of the TCR CDR3. In TCRdb, the multiplex PCR reads were re-called with MiXCR into one record per CDR3 protein. The data contain fewer than 250,000 distinct CDR3 sequences, around 15% of them seen just once; the ten biggest clones take up around 30%. Germline V lookup: CDR1 GTSNPN, CDR2 SVGIG (reference sequence). The CDR3 runs 16 residues. As regards this clonotype: The junction shows a germline mismatch at one end, possibly a read error.

The sequencing sample was made of blood. This chain links TRBV30 with TRBJ1-3; possible D gene TRBD1, 6 bases. This receptor was obtained from a woman in her late teens or twenties with Graves' ophthalmopathy. CDR3 bases: TGTGCCTGGAGTGTACAGGGCAGGGGATCTGAAAACACCATATATTTT. Protein: CAWSVQGRGSENTIYF.